The T cell receptor beta chain described here comes from a study of blood T cell repertoires in COVID-19 (dated by TCRdb to the early 2020s). Context from the whole study: Samples covering the acute and convalescent phases of COVID-19 were provided by collaborators in the United States, Italy and Spain. The material from the prospective study consisted of cDNA or gDNA derived from T cells, B-cell-depleted T cells, or PBMCs. Deeply sampled blood TCRbeta repertoires from subjects exposed to, actively infected with, or recovered from COVID-19 were included in the dataset. The repertoires were released in a freely available public database meant as a resource for research on the immune response to SARS-CoV-2. The samples were drawn from two sources: the first 160 participants of the ongoing ImmuneRACE study, and 1,200 or so subjects contributed by 6 global collaborators. Nearly every sample came with metadata listing a de-identified subject ID, COVID-19 status, age in years and sex. HLA class I and class II types, where available, came from metadata supplied by the sample provider rather than from assay-based typing. Overall results and qualifications from the work: The quantity of clinical and demographic metadata differed by source and by participant and was supplied without curation.

Taken from the germline V gene, the CDR1 and CDR2 loops are SGHRS and YFSETQ. The V end gives up 7 bases and the J end 6 bases, leaving 11 bases in the junction not matched to a gene. Including the terminal cysteine and phenylalanine, the CDR3 comprises 14 residues. The read is trimmed to its CDR3 DNA, 42 bases read in frame from base 1. With regard to this clone: Its binding antigen is unknown. Per-nucleotide qualities are absent, and no much larger clonotype sits a single base away.

TCRbeta CDR3 regions were amplified from genomic DNA using the immunoSEQ Assay, a bias-controlled multiplex PCR. The original methods were these. The number of nucleated cells in each sample was estimated from the amplification of reference gene primers within the assay. To quantify the absolute abundance of each unique TCRbeta CDR3 rearrangement, sequence reads were collapsed and filtered. Productive Simpson clonality was computed per sample as the square root of Simpson's diversity index over productive rearrangements. The source is immuneACCESS, and TCRdb retained only in-frame sequences with V and J called. Part of the clones is not carried over; for the studies checked, unresolved V genes explain less than half of this, and the remainder is unexplained. The V and J calls and clone size were taken over from that table, and D and trimming were inferred from the DNA. This sample lists 20,000 to 25,000 clones; over 75% were detected once. The ten largest clones take up approximately 18% of the sample.

The collaborating institutions used their own protocols to collect whole blood in K2EDTA tubes. Collaborator samples were shipped for TCRbeta analysis as frozen whole blood, isolated PBMCs, or DNA extracted from either sample type. Sequencing was carried out using peripheral blood. This clonotype originated in an elderly woman with acute or convalescent COVID-19. In this chain, TRBV5-1 is recombined with TRBJ1-1, with 8 bases aligning to TRBD1. The sequenced DNA is TGCGCCAGCTCGCAGGGGGCGCTGGAGGCTGAAGCTTTCTTT. This gives the protein CASSQGALEAEAFF.